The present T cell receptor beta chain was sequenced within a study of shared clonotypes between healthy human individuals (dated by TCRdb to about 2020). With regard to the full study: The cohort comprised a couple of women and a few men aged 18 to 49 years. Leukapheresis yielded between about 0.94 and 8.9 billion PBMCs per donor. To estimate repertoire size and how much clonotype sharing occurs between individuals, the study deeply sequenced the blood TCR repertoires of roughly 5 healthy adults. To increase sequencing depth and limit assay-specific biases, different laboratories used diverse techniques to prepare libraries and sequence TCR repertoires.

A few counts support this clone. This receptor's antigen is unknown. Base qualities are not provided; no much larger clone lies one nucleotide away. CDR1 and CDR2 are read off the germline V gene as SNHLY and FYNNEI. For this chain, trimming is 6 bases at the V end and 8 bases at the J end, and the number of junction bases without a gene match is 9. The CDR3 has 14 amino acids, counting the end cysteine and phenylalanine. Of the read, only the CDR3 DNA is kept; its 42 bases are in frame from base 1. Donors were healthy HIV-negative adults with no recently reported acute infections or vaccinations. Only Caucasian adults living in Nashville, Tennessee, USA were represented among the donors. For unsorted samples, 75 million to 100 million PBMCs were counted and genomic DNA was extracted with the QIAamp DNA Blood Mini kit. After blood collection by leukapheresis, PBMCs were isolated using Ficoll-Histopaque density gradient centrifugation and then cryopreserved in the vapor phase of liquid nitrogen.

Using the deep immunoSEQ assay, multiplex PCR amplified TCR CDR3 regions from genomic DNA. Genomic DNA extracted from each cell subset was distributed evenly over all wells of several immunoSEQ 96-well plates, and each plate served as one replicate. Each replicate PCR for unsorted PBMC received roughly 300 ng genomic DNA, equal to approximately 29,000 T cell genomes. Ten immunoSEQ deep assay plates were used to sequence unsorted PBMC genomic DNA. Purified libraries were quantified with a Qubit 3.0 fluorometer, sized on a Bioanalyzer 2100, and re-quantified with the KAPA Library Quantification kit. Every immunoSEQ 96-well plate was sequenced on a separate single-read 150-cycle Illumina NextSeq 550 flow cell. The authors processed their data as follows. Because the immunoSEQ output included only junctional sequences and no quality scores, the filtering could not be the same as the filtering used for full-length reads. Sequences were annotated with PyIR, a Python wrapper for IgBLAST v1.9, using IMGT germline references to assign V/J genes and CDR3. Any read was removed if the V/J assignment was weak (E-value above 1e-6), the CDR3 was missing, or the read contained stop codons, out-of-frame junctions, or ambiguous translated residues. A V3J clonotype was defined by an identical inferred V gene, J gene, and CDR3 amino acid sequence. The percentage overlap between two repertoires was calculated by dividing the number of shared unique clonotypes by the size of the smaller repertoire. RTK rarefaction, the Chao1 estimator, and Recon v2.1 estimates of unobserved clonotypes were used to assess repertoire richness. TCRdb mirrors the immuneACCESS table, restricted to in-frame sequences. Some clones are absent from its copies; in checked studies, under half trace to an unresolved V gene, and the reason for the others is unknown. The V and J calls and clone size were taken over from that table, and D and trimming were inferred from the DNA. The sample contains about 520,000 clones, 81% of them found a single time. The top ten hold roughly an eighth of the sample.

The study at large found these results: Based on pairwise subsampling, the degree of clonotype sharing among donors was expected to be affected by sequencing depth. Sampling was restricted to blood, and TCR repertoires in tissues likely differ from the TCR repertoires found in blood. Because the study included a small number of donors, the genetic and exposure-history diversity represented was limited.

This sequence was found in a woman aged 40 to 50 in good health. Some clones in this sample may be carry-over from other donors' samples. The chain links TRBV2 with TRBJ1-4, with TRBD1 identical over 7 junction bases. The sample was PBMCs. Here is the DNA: TGTGCCAGCAGCGAACACAGGGGTGGGGAAAAACTGTTTTTT. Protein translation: CASSEHRGGEKLFF.